These 5 T cell receptor beta chains were all obtained from the same sample, sequenced in a study of cytomegalovirus exposure and HLA in healthy donors. The PCR employed 60 Vbeta primers together with 13 Jbeta primers. Assay used: immunoSEQ multiplex PCR; TCRdb lists only in-frame clones, some missing. The sample has roughly 77,000 clones. Specimen: PBMCs. The receptors were sampled from a female donor in good health and CMV-seropositive.

The chain carries TRBV19 and TRBJ2-7; a weak D match, TRBD2 (5 bases). Trimming left V 3 bases short and J 3 bases short, with 9 bases between. The CDR3 sequence is 13 residues long. Germline CDR1 LNHDA, CDR2 SQIVND (reference sequence). This CDR3 is CASSIRTSYEQYF. The CDR3 DNA sequence: TGTGCCAGTAGTATCCGTACTAGCTACGAGCAGTACTTC. The full variable domain, in which reference TRBV19 and TRBJ2-7 provide the parts outside the CDR3, is DGGITQSPKYLFRKEGQNVTLSCEQNLNHDAMYWYRQDPGQGLRLIYYSQIVNDFQKGDIAEGYSVSREKKESFPLTVTSAQKNPTAFYLCASSIRTSYEQYFGPGTRLTVT.

J is TRBJ2-7 and V is TRBV6-1; 9 bases agree with TRBD1. Germline V gene lookup returns CDR1 MNHNS and CDR2 SASEGT. V dropped 7 bases and J dropped 5; count of bases not matched to a gene: 9. The CDR3 has 14 amino acids. The CDR3 DNA reads TGTGCCAGCAATTTCCGGGACAGGGTTCACGAGCAGTACTTC. Protein sequence: CASNFRDRVHEQYF.

The rearrangement links TRBV25-1 to TRBJ2-1; 7 nucleotides line up with TRBD1. The germline V gene encodes CDR1 MGHDK and CDR2 SYGVNS. This CDR3 is 15 amino acids long. V lost 8 bases and J lost 0; bases outside the gene matches: 7. The CDR3 DNA sequence: TGTGCCAGCCACGGGGACAGCGGCTCCTACAATGAGCAGTTCTTC. This codes for CASHGDSGSYNEQFF.

The CDR3 region is CASSSGVDEQYF. The CDR3 DNA reads as TGTGCCAGCTCATCAGGGGTCGACGAGCAGTACTTC. The V call is TRBV18, the J call TRBJ2-7; perhaps TRBD1 as D (6 bases). Germline CDR1 KGHSH, CDR2 LQKENI. V was pared by 5 bases and J by 5 bases, with 10 bases between. The CDR3 loop spans 12 amino acids. The variable domain in full, with the rest retrieved from reference TRBV18 and TRBJ2-7, is NAGVMQNPRHLVRRRGQEARLRCSPMKGHSHVYWYRQLPEEGLKFMVYLQKENIIDESGMPKERFSAEFPKEGPSILRIQQVVRGDSAAYFCASSSGVDEQYFGPGTRLTVT.

This chain uses TRBV2 with TRBJ2-5; 7 bases are a match to TRBD2. Germline V gene lookup returns CDR1 SNHLY and CDR2 FYNNEI. The CDR3 runs to 15 residues. After removal of 3 bases from V and 5 bases from J, the junction contained 9 bases not matched to a gene. In DNA form, the CDR3 reads TGTGCCAGCAGTGACGGGGCCTCCGGGGGGGAGACCCAGTACTTC. Protein: CASSDGASGGETQYF. The whole variable domain, remainder taken from reference TRBV2 and TRBJ2-5, is EPEVTQTPSHQVTQMGQEVILRCVPISNHLYFYWYRQILGQKVEFLVSFYNNEISEKSEIFDDQFSVERPDGSNFTLKIRSTKLEDSAMYFCASSDGASGGETQYFGPGTRLLVL.